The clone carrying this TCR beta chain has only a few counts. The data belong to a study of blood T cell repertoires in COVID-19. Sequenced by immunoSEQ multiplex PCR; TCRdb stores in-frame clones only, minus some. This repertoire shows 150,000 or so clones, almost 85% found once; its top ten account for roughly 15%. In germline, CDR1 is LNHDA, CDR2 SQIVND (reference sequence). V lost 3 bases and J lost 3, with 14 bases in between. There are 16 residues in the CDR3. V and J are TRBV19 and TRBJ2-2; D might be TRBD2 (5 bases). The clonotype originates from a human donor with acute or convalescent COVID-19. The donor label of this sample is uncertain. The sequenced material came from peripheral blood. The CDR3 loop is CASSIQDSDYTGELFF. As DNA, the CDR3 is TGTGCCAGTAGTATTCAGGACTCCGATTACACCGGGGAGCTGTTTTTT.